One sample yielded the 25 T cell receptor beta chains listed below, sequenced in a study of early T cells in non-severe SARS-CoV-2 infection. MiXCR, run by TCRdb on the 5' RACE reads, gives a single entry per CDR3 protein. Counted here are tens of thousands of distinct CDR3 sequences, about 4.3% occurring once; the ten biggest clones make up roughly 15%. The sample taken for sequencing was whole blood. These receptors all stem from an adult who was a healthcare worker with PCR-confirmed SARS-CoV-2 infection or an uninfected control (not recorded which).

In this sample, this clonotype turned up many times. The gene calls are TRBV7-3 and TRBJ2-3; D is ambiguous. Deletions cut 2 bases from V and 0 bases from J, with 9 bases between. The germline CDR1 and CDR2 sequences are SGHTA and FQGTGA. This CDR3 comprises 15 residues. The CDR3 protein is CASSLAALSTDTQYF. CDR3 DNA sequence: TGTGCCAGCAGCTTAGCGGCACTTAGCACAGATACGCAGTATTTT.

This clonotype showed up many times. The chain links TRBV20-1 to TRBJ2-1; a weak D match, TRBD1 (5 bases). Germline-derived CDR1 and CDR2 are DFQATT and SNEGSKA (reference sequence). V lost 5 bases to trimming and J lost 10 bases, with 12 bases between them. The CDR3 covers 11 residues. The CDR3 nucleotides read TGCAGTGCTCCTTATGGGGCCGAGCAGTTCTTC. It specifies CSAPYGAEQFF.

This clonotype was counted many times. The chain carries TRBV19 and TRBJ2-1; 8 nucleotides agree with TRBD1. V lost 2 bases and J lost 9; bases outside the gene matches: 6. Germline assignment: CDR1 LNHDA and CDR2 SQIVND (reference sequence). The CDR3 is 14 amino acids. The CDR3 bases are TGTGCCAGTAGTATAACCATCGGGACAGGTGAGCAGTTCTTC. Protein product: CASSITIGTGEQFF. The full variable domain, rest sourced from reference TRBV19 and TRBJ2-1, is DGGITQSPKYLFRKEGQNVTLSCEQNLNHDAMYWYRQDPGQGLRLIYYSQIVNDFQKGDIAEGYSVSREKKESFPLTVTSAQKNPTAFYLCASSITIGTGEQFFGPGTRLTVL.

At least ten counts were recorded for this clonotype. This sequence joins TRBV27 and TRBJ2-1, with 10 bases lining up with TRBD1. The length of the CDR3 is 13 residues. CDR1 and CDR2 (germline): MNHEY, SMNVEV (reference sequence). The trim removed 4 bases at V and 9 bases at J, leaving 3 bases unmatched. DNA for the CDR3: TGTGCCAGCAGTTCCGGGACAGGGGTTGAGCAGTTCTTC. It is translated as CASSSGTGVEQFF.

In this sample, this clonotype turned up many times. The chain is built from TRBV6-2 or TRBV6-3 and TRBJ2-1, with D possibly being TRBD2 (5 bases). This CDR3 has 16 amino acids. V lost 0 bases, J lost 6 bases, and 15 bases lay in between. Germline loops: CDR1 MNHEY, CDR2 SVGEGT. For the CDR3, the DNA is TGTGCCAGCAGTTACTCGACCCGGGGAAAAAGCAATGAGCAGTTCTTC. It codes for CASSYSTRGKSNEQFF.

This clonotype is medium-sized within its sample. V usage is TRBV21-1 and J usage is TRBJ2-1; TRBD1, the table's D call, was not compared with the DNA. TRBV21-1 is flagged as a pseudogene. The CDR3 totals 15 residues. CDR3 sequence (DNA): TGTGCCAGCAGCAAAGGCGGACAGGGGTATAATGAGCAGTTCTTC. Its translation: CASSKGGQGYNEQFF.

This clonotype was detected only a few times. This sequence joins TRBV6-6 and TRBJ1-2; no reliable D call. V gave up 8 bases and J gave up 4 bases, with 8 bases separating them. CDR1 and CDR2 from the germline V gene are MNHNY and SVGAGI (reference sequence). The CDR3 runs to 11 residues. CDR3 region: CASRESYGYTF. CDR3 coding DNA: TGTGCCAGCCGGGAGTCCTATGGCTACACCTTC.

This clonotype was seen ten or more times. The CDR3: CASSPDGIPYEQYF. The CDR3 nucleotides read TGTGCCAGCTCACCGGACGGGATTCCGTACGAGCAGTACTTC. The chain uses TRBV18 and TRBJ2-7, with D possibly being TRBD2 (5 bases). Germline assignment: CDR1 KGHSH and CDR2 LQKENI. The CDR3 is made up of 14 amino acids. V lost 3 bases and J 4 bases, leaving 13 bases between the germline ends. The variable domain in full, completed from reference TRBV18 and TRBJ2-7, reads NAGVMQNPRHLVRRRGQEARLRCSPMKGHSHVYWYRQLPEEGLKFMVYLQKENIIDESGMPKERFSAEFPKEGPSILRIQQVVRGDSAAYFCASSPDGIPYEQYFGPGTRLTVT.

This clonotype is categorized as medium-sized (0.01 to 0.1%). The chain couples TRBV20-1 to TRBJ2-3; maybe TRBD2 (5 bases). V shed 6 bases and J shed 6 bases, with 16 bases lying between them. Germline V gene lookup returns CDR1 DFQATT and CDR2 SNEGSKA (reference sequence). The CDR3 totals 13 residues. The CDR3 sequence is CSAKRQPGDTQYF. DNA of the CDR3: TGCAGTGCCAAGCGGCAACCTGGTGATACGCAGTATTTT.

This clonotype is labeled as medium-sized (0.01 to 0.1%). The rearrangement links TRBV6-5 to TRBJ2-3; no clear D. The CDR3 spans 14 residues. The V and J ends lost 5 bases and 0 bases respectively, with 9 bases between them. Germline V gene lookup returns CDR1 MNHEY and CDR2 SVGAGI. CDR3 sequence: CASSMVSSTDTQYF. The DNA for the CDR3 is TGTGCCAGCAGTATGGTTTCTAGCACAGATACGCAGTATTTT.

This clonotype has a count of ten or more. This chain joins TRBV4-2 and TRBJ1-5; D gene ambiguous. V shed 1 base and J shed 0 bases, with 4 bases lying between them. The germline gives CDR1 LGHNA, CDR2 YNFKEQ. There are 14 residues in the CDR3. The CDR3 spells CASSQGDSNQPQHF. The DNA for the CDR3 is TGTGCCAGCAGCCAAGGGGATAGCAATCAGCCCCAGCATTTT.

This clonotype has at least ten counts. This sequence joins TRBV29-1 and TRBJ1-1; D gene ambiguous. The germline V gene has CDR1 SQVTM and CDR2 ANQGSEA. The CDR3 runs to 13 residues. The ends were cut back, 6 bases at V and 4 bases at J, with 15 bases in the middle. The CDR3 region is CSVFKSGSTEAFF. CDR3 nucleotide sequence: TGCAGCGTCTTTAAGTCGGGGAGCACTGAAGCTTTCTTT.

This clonotype was seen repeatedly, ten times or more. This sequence joins TRBV29-1 and TRBJ2-7, with D tentatively TRBD1 (6 bases). The V gene lost 5 bases and the J gene lost 2 bases, with 10 bases spanning the gap. This CDR3 comprises 12 residues. Germline lookup yields CDR1 SQVTM and CDR2 ANQGSEA. The CDR3 coding sequence is TGCAGCGTTATCCGGGACACCTACGAGCAGTACTTC. Translation: CSVIRDTYEQYF.

The table lists this clonotype with many counts. V gene TRBV11-2 combines with J gene TRBJ1-3; D might be TRBD1 (5 bases). Germline-derived CDR1 and CDR2 are SGHAT and FQNNGV. The CDR3 contains 17 residues. V shed 2 bases and J shed 0 bases, with 14 bases lying between them. CDR3 coding DNA: TGTGCCAGCAGCTTAAGGGGCCGCCCAGACTCTGGAAACACCATATATTTT. Its translation is CASSLRGRPDSGNTIYF.

At least ten counts were recorded for this clonotype. The rearrangement links TRBV30 to TRBJ2-5, with TRBD1 matching 7 bases. The CDR3 has 14 residues. Germline V gene sequence: CDR1 GTSNPN, CDR2 SVGIG (reference sequence). V shed 3 bases, J shed 4 bases, and the junction held 8 bases outside the gene matches. DNA for the CDR3: TGTGCCTGGAGGAGGGACAGCGCTCGAGAGACCCAGTACTTC. Translated, it gives CAWRRDSARETQYF.

There are many counts of this clonotype. The gene calls are TRBV9 and TRBJ2-1; possible D gene TRBD1, 6 bases. Germline V gene data show CDR1 as SGDLS and CDR2 as YYNGEE. Trimming stripped 6 bases from V and 4 bases from J, with 17 bases between. The length of the CDR3 is 15 residues. CDR3 sequence: CASNNRDTVYNEQFF. The CDR3 nucleotides are TGTGCCAGCAATAACCGGGACACGGTATACAATGAGCAGTTCTTC.

The chain links TRBV10-3 to TRBJ2-3; 7 bases map to TRBD2. Losses at the gene ends were 9 bases for V and 2 bases for J; bases not matched to a gene: 5. The germline gives CDR1 ENHRY, CDR2 SYGVKD. This CDR3 comprises 13 residues. The DNA of the CDR3 is TGTGCCATTAGGAGCGGGAACACAGATACGCAGTATTTT. Residues: CAIRSGNTDTQYF.

This clonotype was detected a few times. V and J are TRBV6-2 or TRBV6-3 and TRBJ2-5, with 10 bases that match TRBD1. This CDR3 comprises 16 residues. The germline V gene encodes CDR1 MNHEY and CDR2 SVGEGT. V dropped 2 bases and J dropped 5; count of bases not matched to a gene: 8. The CDR3 region has the DNA TGTGCCAGCAGTTACGTTGGGACAGGGGCGCAGGAGACCCAGTACTTC. This sequence encodes CASSYVGTGAQETQYF.

This clonotype was counted many times. This rearrangement joins TRBV4-3 to TRBJ1-1; D possibly corresponds to TRBD1 (6 bases). Germline V gives CDR1 LGHNA, CDR2 YSLEER. The CDR3 runs to 15 residues. Trimming took off 0 bases at V and 3 bases at J, with 11 bases between the two ends. CDR3 bases: TGCGCCAGCAGCCAAGATCAGGGGCCCGACACTGAAGCTTTCTTT. Its protein is CASSQDQGPDTEAFF.

This clonotype was seen ten or more times. The chain couples TRBV19 to TRBJ2-7; TRBD1 aligns across 7 bases. This CDR3 is built from 14 residues. V trimming: 6 bases; J trimming: 0 bases; junction bases outside the gene matches: 5. CDR1 is LNHDA, CDR2 SQIVND, per germline (reference sequence). The CDR3 nucleotides read TGTGCCAGTAGCTCGGGACAGCCCTCCTACGAGCAGTACTTC. Translation: CASSSGQPSYEQYF.

This clonotype was counted many times. V is TRBV11-1 and J is TRBJ2-3; D unclear. Germline V gene lookup returns CDR1 SGHAT and CDR2 FQDESV (reference sequence). V was shortened by 3 bases and J by 2 bases, with 6 bases between the two germline ends. The CDR3 contains 13 residues. DNA of the CDR3: TGTGCCAGCAGCTTGGATCTCACAGATACGCAGTATTTT. It yields the protein CASSLDLTDTQYF. Drawing the rest from reference TRBV11-1 and TRBJ2-3, the complete variable domain is EAEVAQSPRYKITEKSQAVAFWCDPISGHATLYWYRQILGQGPELLVQFQDESVVDDSQLPKDRFSAERLKGVDSTLKIQPAELGDSAMYLCASSLDLTDTQYFGPGTRLTVL.

This clonotype has ten or more counts. The chain couples TRBV6-2 or TRBV6-3 to TRBJ2-1; a possible D gene is TRBD2 (6 bases). Trimming pared 4 bases from V and 0 bases from J, leaving 7 bases between. CDR3 size: 14 residues. Germline-derived CDR1 and CDR2 are MNHEY and SVGEGT. The chain's CDR3 is CASSSGGSYNEQFF. CDR3 coding DNA: TGTGCCAGCAGTTCCGGGGGCTCCTACAATGAGCAGTTCTTC.

This clonotype came up many times. The chain is built from TRBV4-3 and TRBJ1-5, with unresolved D. The V end was cut by 2 bases, the J end by 0 bases, with 5 bases between. The CDR3 has 14 residues. Germline V gene lookup returns CDR1 LGHNA and CDR2 YSLEER. Here the CDR3 DNA reads TGCGCCAGCAGCCAACTAAATAGCAATCAGCCCCAGCATTTT. Its translation is CASSQLNSNQPQHF.

This clonotype was seen repeatedly, ten times or more. This chain connects TRBV6-1 to TRBJ1-4, with 9 bases fitting TRBD1. Germline values: CDR1 MNHNS, CDR2 SASEGT. The V segment lost 4 bases and the J segment 11 bases; nucleotides outside the gene matches: 11. The CDR3 contains 15 residues. The CDR3 loop is CASSGLPGQGSKLFF. CDR3 in DNA: TGTGCCAGCAGTGGACTTCCGGGACAGGGTAGCAAACTGTTTTTT.

The chain has TRBV6-6 and TRBJ2-7; 7 bases line up with TRBD2. With 7 bases clipped from V and 10 bases from J, the junction kept 7 bases outside the gene matches. CDR1 and CDR2 from the germline V gene are MNHNY and SVGAGI (reference sequence). CDR3 size: 11 residues. The CDR3 sequence: CASTLGGLQYF. DNA for the CDR3: TGTGCCAGCACCCTCGGGGGACTACAGTACTTC.